The 15 T cell receptor beta chains below come from one sample, sequenced in a study of blood T cell repertoires in COVID-19. Using immunoSEQ multiplex PCR, the repertoire was profiled, and TCRdb retains in-frame clones only, with some absent. The table shows 130,000 or so clones, with roughly 78% occurring only once. The source material was peripheral blood. These receptors came from a man aged 55 to 69 with active or convalescent COVID-19.

The rearrangement links TRBV7-9 to TRBJ2-7; 9 positions agree with TRBD1. Germline V gives CDR1 SEHNR, CDR2 FQNEAQ (reference sequence). The trim removed 4 bases at V and 4 bases at J, leaving 5 bases unmatched. The CDR3 extends over 14 amino acids. CDR3: CASSSGTGTYEQYF. The DNA of the CDR3 is TGTGCCAGCAGCTCCGGGACAGGGACTTACGAGCAGTACTTC.

The chain has TRBV5-1 and TRBJ2-7; D is unclear. This CDR3 is 13 amino acids long. The germline V gene encodes CDR1 SGHRS and CDR2 YFSETQ. V was trimmed by 4 bases and J by 0 bases, leaving 8 bases between them. The CDR3, as DNA: TGCGCCAGCAGCGCGGAGACCTCCTACGAGCAGTACTTC. Amino acids: CASSAETSYEQYF.

In this sample, this clone turned up a few times. The rearrangement joins TRBV2 to TRBJ2-2, with a weak D call TRBD2 (5 bases). CDR1 is SNHLY and CDR2 is FYNNEI in the germline V gene. The CDR3 is 13 amino acids. V shed 6 bases and J shed 7 bases, with 12 bases lying between them. CDR3 sequence: CASRAEAHGELFF. DNA of the CDR3: TGTGCCAGCAGGGCGGAGGCACACGGGGAGCTGTTTTTT. The full variable domain, in which reference TRBV2 and TRBJ2-2 provide the parts outside the CDR3, is EPEVTQTPSHQVTQMGQEVILRCVPISNHLYFYWYRQILGQKVEFLVSFYNNEISEKSEIFDDQFSVERPDGSNFTLKIRSTKLEDSAMYFCASRAEAHGELFFGEGSRLTVL.

V is TRBV3-1 (or the pseudogene TRBV3-2) and J is TRBJ1-4, with D possibly matching TRBD1 (6 bases). Germline V gives CDR1 LGHDT, CDR2 YNNKEL (reference sequence). V was clipped by 4 bases and J by 14 bases, with 17 bases between them. The CDR3 runs 13 residues. The CDR3 sequence: CASSPNRDTPLFF. The CDR3 DNA is TGTGCCAGCAGCCCGAACCGGGACACTCCGCTGTTTTTT.

The chain couples TRBV3-1 (or the pseudogene TRBV3-2) to TRBJ1-2; maybe TRBD1 (5 bases). CDR1 and CDR2 from the germline V gene are LGHDT and YNNKEL (reference sequence). The length of the CDR3 is 14 residues. V dropped 2 bases and J dropped 7 bases, with 14 bases sitting between them. CDR3 in amino acids: CASSQTTASPGYTF. CDR3 sequence (DNA): TGTGCCAGCAGCCAAACGACAGCAAGCCCTGGCTACACCTTC.

The chain recombines TRBV4-3 with TRBJ2-2; 10 nucleotides match TRBD2. The V and J ends lost 1 base and 7 bases, in that order; junction bases with no gene match: 12. The CDR3 extends over 18 amino acids. The germline gives CDR1 LGHNA, CDR2 YSLEER. DNA for the CDR3: TGCGCCAGCAGCCAAGCCGAACTAGCGGGAACAATGGTCGGGGAGCTGTTTTTT. Its protein is CASSQAELAGTMVGELFF.

A single count supports this clone. The rearrangement links TRBV4-2 to TRBJ2-3; 10 positions agree with TRBD2. The junction had 17 bases not matched to a gene; V was cut back by 0 bases and J by 5 bases. The germline CDR1 and CDR2 sequences are LGHNA and YNFKEQ. The CDR3 length is 20 residues. The CDR3, as DNA: TGTGCCAGCAGCCAAGATGTCAGGAATGACCTAGCGGGAGAAAGAGATACGCAGTATTTT. It encodes CASSQDVRNDLAGERDTQYF.

In its sample, this clone was seen many times. The CDR3 DNA follows: TGTGCCACCAGTGATTGGCAGGGGTCCTACAATGAGCAGTTCTTC. Translation gives CATSDWQGSYNEQFF. This sequence joins TRBV24-1 and TRBJ2-1; weak D call: TRBD1 (6 bases). Between the trimmed V and J ends, which lost 2 bases and 1 base, there was a span of 8 bases. The CDR3 consists of 15 residues. Germline loops: CDR1 KGHDR, CDR2 SFDVKD.

The chain employs TRBV28 and TRBJ1-4; 7 positions match TRBD1. The CDR3 runs to 16 residues. From germline, CDR1 is MDHEN and CDR2 SYDVKM. The V segment lost 2 bases and the J segment 8 bases; nucleotides outside the gene matches: 11. CDR3 nucleotide sequence: TGTGCCAGCAGTTTAAGAGAGGGGGCGCTCCAGGAAAAACTGTTTTTT. Translated: CASSLREGALQEKLFF.

This clone showed up just a few times. The chain uses TRBV7-2 and TRBJ1-2; D is uncertain. With 4 bases removed from V and 8 bases from J, the gap between germline ends came to 11 bases. The CDR3 runs 12 residues. Germline V gene sequence: CDR1 SGHTA, CDR2 FQGNSA. Written as DNA, the CDR3 is TGTGCCAGCAGCTCCCCCCCAGGCGGCTACACCTTC. Translation gives CASSSPPGGYTF.

The chain couples TRBV11-2 to TRBJ2-5, with 8 positions matching TRBD2. Germline V lookup: CDR1 SGHAT, CDR2 FQNNGV. CDR3 length: 14 amino acids. Trimming cost V 7 bases and J 5 bases; bases outside gene matches: 9. The CDR3 nucleotides are TGTGCCAGCACCCTGAGCGGGAGTGGGGAGACCCAGTACTTC. Translated: CASTLSGSGETQYF.

The rearrangement links TRBV5-1 to TRBJ2-2; TRBD2 matches 8 bases. This CDR3 region has 13 residues. Losses at the gene ends were 3 bases for V and 8 bases for J; bases not matched to a gene: 3. Germline V gene sequence: CDR1 SGHRS, CDR2 YFSETQ. CDR3 residues: CASSWRGAGELFF. The CDR3, as DNA: TGCGCCAGCAGCTGGCGGGGGGCTGGGGAGCTGTTTTTT. Full variable domain (rest looked up from reference TRBV5-1 and TRBJ2-2): KAGVTQTPRYLIKTRGQQVTLSCSPISGHRSVSWYQQTPGQGLQFLFEYFSETQRNKGNFPGRFSGRQFSNSRSEMNVSTLELGDSALYLCASSWRGAGELFFGEGSRLTVL.

V is TRBV4-1 and J is TRBJ2-5; D gene unclear. The CDR3 runs to 12 residues. Trimming shortened V by 0 bases and J by 5 bases, and 4 bases separated the two germline ends. Germline V gives CDR1 MGHRA, CDR2 YSYEKL. CDR3 nucleotides: TGCGCCAGCAGCCAAGATTCGGAGACCCAGTACTTC. This translates into CASSQDSETQYF.

The chain recombines TRBV27 with TRBJ2-7; 10 bases match TRBD1. Germline CDR1 is MNHEY and CDR2 is SMNVEV (reference sequence). V was pared by 8 bases and J by 4 bases, with 5 bases of the junction left unmatched. CDR3 length: 13 residues. This chain's CDR3 is CASRQGALYEQYF. CDR3 in DNA: TGTGCCAGCCGACAGGGGGCTCTTTACGAGCAGTACTTC.

The gene calls are TRBV7-3 and TRBJ2-5; 9 bases are a match to TRBD1. After removal of 5 bases from V and 5 bases from J, the junction contained 6 bases not matched to a gene. This CDR3 is built from 14 residues. Germline V gives CDR1 SGHTA, CDR2 FQGTGA. The CDR3: CASSPGTGWETQYF. As DNA, the CDR3 is TGTGCCAGCAGCCCGGGGACAGGGTGGGAGACCCAGTACTTC.